A selection of T cell receptor beta chains follows, all from one sample in a study of preoperative IRX-2 immunotherapy in early breast cancer. Repertoires were generated with immunoSEQ multiplex PCR, while TCRdb's copy carries only in-frame clones and drops some. This table holds around 60,000 clones, roughly 95% found once. Sample collection was performed from a patient treated with IRX-2 immunotherapy. These receptor sequences come from a human donor with breast cancer. Each CDR3 is given with its conserved first and last residue. The order of the fields is CDR3 length, J gene, clone size, D gene, V gene, CDR3 protein, CDR3 DNA. D genes are given only for firm matches. Only some rows state a clone size, as once, few, many or a class for expanded clones.

CDR3 length: 15; J gene: TRBJ2-7; clone size: NA; D gene: TRBD1; V gene: TRBV6-5; CDR3 protein: CASSYLTGGSYEQYF; CDR3 DNA: TGTGCCAGCAGTTACTTGACAGGGGGCTCCTACGAGCAGTACTTC
CDR3 length: 15; J gene: TRBJ2-1; clone size: NA; D gene: NA; V gene: TRBV7-9; CDR3 protein: CASSPTKPTYNEQFF; CDR3 DNA: TGTGCCAGCAGCCCGACAAAACCTACTTACAATGAGCAGTTCTTC
CDR3 length: 14; J gene: TRBJ2-4; clone size: once; D gene: NA; V gene: TRBV5-6; CDR3 protein: CASSLWGRRDIQYF; CDR3 DNA: TGTGCCAGCAGCTTGTGGGGCCGGAGGGACATTCAGTACTTC
CDR3 length: 10; J gene: TRBJ2-5; clone size: NA; D gene: NA; V gene: TRBV28; CDR3 protein: CASRPVAQYF; CDR3 DNA: TGTGCCAGCAGACCGGTCGCCCAGTACTTC
CDR3 length: 13; J gene: TRBJ2-5; clone size: NA; D gene: NA; V gene: TRBV7-2; CDR3 protein: CASSSGSQETQYF; CDR3 DNA: TGTGCCAGCAGCTCTGGTAGCCAAGAGACCCAGTACTTC
CDR3 length: 15; J gene: TRBJ1-3; clone size: once; D gene: NA; V gene: TRBV4-3; CDR3 protein: CASSQEATSGNTIYF; CDR3 DNA: TGCGCCAGCAGCCAGGAGGCCACCTCTGGAAACACCATATATTTT
CDR3 length: 14; J gene: TRBJ2-1; clone size: NA; D gene: NA; V gene: TRBV4-2; CDR3 protein: CASRDGGAGNEQFF; CDR3 DNA: TGTGCCAGCAGGGATGGGGGGGCGGGAAATGAGCAGTTCTTC
CDR3 length: 13; J gene: TRBJ1-1; clone size: few; D gene: NA; V gene: TRBV9; CDR3 protein: CASSPLGGDEAFF; CDR3 DNA: TGTGCCAGCAGCCCCCTAGGAGGAGATGAAGCTTTCTTT
CDR3 length: 14; J gene: TRBJ2-3; clone size: NA; D gene: NA; V gene: TRBV4-1; CDR3 protein: CASSQVVTQDTQYF; CDR3 DNA: TGCGCCAGCAGCCAAGTTGTGACACAAGATACGCAGTATTTT
CDR3 length: 15; J gene: TRBJ2-3; clone size: NA; D gene: NA; V gene: TRBV7-8; CDR3 protein: CASSLVSQGTDTQYF; CDR3 DNA: TGTGCCAGCAGCTTAGTGTCTCAAGGAACAGATACGCAGTATTTT
CDR3 length: 14; J gene: TRBJ2-7; clone size: few; D gene: TRBD1; V gene: TRBV6-1; CDR3 protein: CASSDWGQGLKQYF; CDR3 DNA: TGTGCCAGCAGTGATTGGGGACAGGGCCTAAAGCAGTACTTC
CDR3 length: 16; J gene: TRBJ2-3; clone size: NA; D gene: NA; V gene: TRBV7-9; CDR3 protein: CASSFDTRRRTDTQYF; CDR3 DNA: TGTGCCAGCAGCTTTGACACCCGCCGCCGCACAGATACGCAGTATTTT
CDR3 length: 15; J gene: TRBJ1-5; clone size: few; D gene: NA; V gene: TRBV9; CDR3 protein: CASSAPGIGNQPQHF; CDR3 DNA: TGTGCCAGCAGCGCACCAGGGATTGGCAATCAGCCCCAGCATTTT
CDR3 length: 15; J gene: TRBJ2-7; clone size: NA; D gene: TRBD2; V gene: TRBV28; CDR3 protein: CASSIAGLASYEQYF; CDR3 DNA: TGTGCCAGCAGTATAGCGGGGTTGGCATCGTACGAGCAGTACTTC
CDR3 length: 12; J gene: TRBJ1-1; clone size: NA; D gene: NA; V gene: TRBV9; CDR3 protein: CASSVEGTEAFF; CDR3 DNA: TGTGCCAGCAGCGTAGAGGGAACTGAAGCTTTCTTT
CDR3 length: 13; J gene: TRBJ2-7; clone size: once; D gene: NA; V gene: TRBV28; CDR3 protein: CASRGPTQYEQYF; CDR3 DNA: TGTGCCAGCAGGGGGCCCACCCAATACGAGCAGTACTTC
CDR3 length: 15; J gene: TRBJ2-5; clone size: NA; D gene: TRBD1; V gene: TRBV5-1; CDR3 protein: CASSLAGQGPETQYF; CDR3 DNA: TGCGCCAGCAGCTTGGCGGGACAGGGCCCAGAGACCCAGTACTTC
CDR3 length: 13; J gene: TRBJ1-2; clone size: NA; D gene: NA; V gene: TRBV7-2; CDR3 protein: CASSSPGLYGYTF; CDR3 DNA: TGTGCCAGCAGCTCTCCGGGTCTCTATGGCTACACCTTC
CDR3 length: 12; J gene: TRBJ1-1; clone size: NA; D gene: NA; V gene: TRBV7-2; CDR3 protein: CASSLMASEAFF; CDR3 DNA: TGTGCCAGCAGCTTAATGGCCAGTGAAGCTTTCTTT
CDR3 length: 11; J gene: TRBJ1-1; clone size: once; D gene: NA; V gene: TRBV7-2; CDR3 protein: CASNFENQAFF; CDR3 DNA: TGTGCCAGCAACTTTGAAAACCAAGCTTTCTTT
CDR3 length: 14; J gene: TRBJ2-1; clone size: NA; D gene: TRBD1; V gene: TRBV11-3; CDR3 protein: CASSIDRVGNEQFF; CDR3 DNA: TGTGCCAGCAGCATCGACAGGGTCGGCAATGAGCAGTTCTTC
CDR3 length: 13; J gene: TRBJ2-5; clone size: NA; D gene: NA; V gene: TRBV4-2; CDR3 protein: CASSPRPRETQYF; CDR3 DNA: TGTGCCAGCAGCCCTCGCCCCCGGGAGACCCAGTACTTC